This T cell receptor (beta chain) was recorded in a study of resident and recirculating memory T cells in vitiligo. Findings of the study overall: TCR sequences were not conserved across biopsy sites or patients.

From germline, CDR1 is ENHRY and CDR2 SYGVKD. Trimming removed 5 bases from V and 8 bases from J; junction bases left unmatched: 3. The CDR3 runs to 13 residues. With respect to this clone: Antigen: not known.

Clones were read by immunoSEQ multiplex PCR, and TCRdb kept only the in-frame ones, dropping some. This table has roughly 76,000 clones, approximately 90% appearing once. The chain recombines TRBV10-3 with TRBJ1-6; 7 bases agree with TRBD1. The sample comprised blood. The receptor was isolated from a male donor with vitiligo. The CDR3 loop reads CAISTGVDSPLHF. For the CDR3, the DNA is TGTGCCATCAGTACAGGGGTGGATTCACCCCTCCACTTT.